This T cell receptor (beta chain) was sequenced for a study of blood T cell repertoires in COVID-19. Study in general: Researchers got acute and convalescent COVID-19 samples from the United States, Italy and Spain. Sources were T cells, B-cell-depleted T cells, or PBMCs; the material itself was cDNA or gDNA.

Original methodology: Nucleated cell number was recorded as an estimate derived from reference gene primer amplification. Profiled with immunoSEQ multiplex PCR; TCRdb holds only in-frame clones, not every one. That table is the source of V, J and clone size, and D and trimming were worked out from the DNA. The sample shows around 200,000 clones, nearly 90% of them seen only once. Input material: peripheral blood. This sequence was found in a woman aged 18-30 years who had recovered from COVID-19.

The CDR3 loop reads CASSMEGLVVQQFF. CDR3 DNA sequence: TGTGCCAGTAGTATGGAGGGACTAGTCGTTCAGCAGTTCTTC. The V gene is TRBV19, the J gene TRBJ2-1, with 8 bases aligning to TRBD2. There are 14 residues in the CDR3. Trimming took 3 bases from V and 11 from J; bases not matched to a gene: 9. CDR1 and CDR2 from the germline V gene are LNHDA and SQIVND (reference sequence).